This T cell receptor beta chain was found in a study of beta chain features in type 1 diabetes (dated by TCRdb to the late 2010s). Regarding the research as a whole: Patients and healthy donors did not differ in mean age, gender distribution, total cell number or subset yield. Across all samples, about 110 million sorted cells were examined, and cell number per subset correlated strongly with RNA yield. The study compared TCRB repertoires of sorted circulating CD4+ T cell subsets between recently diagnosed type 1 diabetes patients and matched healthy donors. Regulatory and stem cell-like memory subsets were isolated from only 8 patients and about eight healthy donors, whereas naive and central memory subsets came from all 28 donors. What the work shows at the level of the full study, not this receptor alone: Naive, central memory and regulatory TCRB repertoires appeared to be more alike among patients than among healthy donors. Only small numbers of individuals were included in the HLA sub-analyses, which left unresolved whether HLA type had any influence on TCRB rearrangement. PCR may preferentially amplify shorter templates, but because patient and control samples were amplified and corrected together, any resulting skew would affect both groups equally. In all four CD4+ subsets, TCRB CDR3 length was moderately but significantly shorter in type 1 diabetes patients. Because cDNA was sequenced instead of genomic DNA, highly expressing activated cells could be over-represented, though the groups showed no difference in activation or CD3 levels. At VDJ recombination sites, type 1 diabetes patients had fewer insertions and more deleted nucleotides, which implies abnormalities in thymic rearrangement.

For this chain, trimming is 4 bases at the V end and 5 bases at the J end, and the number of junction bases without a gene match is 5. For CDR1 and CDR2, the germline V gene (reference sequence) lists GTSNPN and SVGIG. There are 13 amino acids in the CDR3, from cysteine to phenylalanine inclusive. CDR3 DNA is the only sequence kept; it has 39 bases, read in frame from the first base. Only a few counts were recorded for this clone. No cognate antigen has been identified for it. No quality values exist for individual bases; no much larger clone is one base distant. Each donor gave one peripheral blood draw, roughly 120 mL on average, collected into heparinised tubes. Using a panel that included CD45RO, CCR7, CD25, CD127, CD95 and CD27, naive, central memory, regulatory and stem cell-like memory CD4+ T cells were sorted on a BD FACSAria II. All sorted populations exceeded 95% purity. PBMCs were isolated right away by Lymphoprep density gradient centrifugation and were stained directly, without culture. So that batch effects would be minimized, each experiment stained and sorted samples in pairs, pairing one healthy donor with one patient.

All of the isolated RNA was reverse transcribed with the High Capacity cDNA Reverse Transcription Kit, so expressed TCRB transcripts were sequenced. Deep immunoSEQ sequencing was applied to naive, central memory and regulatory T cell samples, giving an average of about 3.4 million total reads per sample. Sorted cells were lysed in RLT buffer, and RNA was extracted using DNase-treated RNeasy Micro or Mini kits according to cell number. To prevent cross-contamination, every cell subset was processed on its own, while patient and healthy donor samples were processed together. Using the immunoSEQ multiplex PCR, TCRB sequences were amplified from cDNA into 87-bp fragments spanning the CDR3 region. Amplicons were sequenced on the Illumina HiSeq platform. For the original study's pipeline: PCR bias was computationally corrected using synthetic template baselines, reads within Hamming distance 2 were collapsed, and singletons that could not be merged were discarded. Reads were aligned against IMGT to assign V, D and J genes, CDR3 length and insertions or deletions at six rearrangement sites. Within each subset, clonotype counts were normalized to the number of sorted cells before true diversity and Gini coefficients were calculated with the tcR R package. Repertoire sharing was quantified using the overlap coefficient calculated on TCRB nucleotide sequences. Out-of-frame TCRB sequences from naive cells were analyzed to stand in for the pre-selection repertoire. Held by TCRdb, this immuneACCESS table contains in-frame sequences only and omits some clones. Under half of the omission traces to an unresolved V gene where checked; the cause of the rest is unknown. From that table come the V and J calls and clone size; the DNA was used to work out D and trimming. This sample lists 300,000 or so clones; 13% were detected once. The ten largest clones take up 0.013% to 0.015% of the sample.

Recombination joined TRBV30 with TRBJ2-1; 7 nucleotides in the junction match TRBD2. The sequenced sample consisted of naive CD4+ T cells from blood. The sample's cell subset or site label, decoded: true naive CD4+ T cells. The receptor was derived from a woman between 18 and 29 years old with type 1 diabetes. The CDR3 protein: CAWMRTRHNEQFF. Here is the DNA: TGTGCCTGGATGAGGACTAGACACAATGAGCAGTTCTTC.